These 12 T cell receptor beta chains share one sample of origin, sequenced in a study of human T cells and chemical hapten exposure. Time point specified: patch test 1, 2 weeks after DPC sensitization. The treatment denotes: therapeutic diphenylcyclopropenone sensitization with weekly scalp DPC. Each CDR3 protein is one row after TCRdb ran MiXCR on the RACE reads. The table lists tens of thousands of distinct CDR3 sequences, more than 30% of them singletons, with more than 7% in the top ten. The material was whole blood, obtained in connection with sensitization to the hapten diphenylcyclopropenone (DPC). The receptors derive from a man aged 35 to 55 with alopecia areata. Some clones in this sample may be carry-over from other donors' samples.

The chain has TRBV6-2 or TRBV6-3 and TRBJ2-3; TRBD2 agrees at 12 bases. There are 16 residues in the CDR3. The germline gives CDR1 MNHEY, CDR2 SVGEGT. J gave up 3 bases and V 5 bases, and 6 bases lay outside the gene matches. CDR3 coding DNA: TGTGCCAGCAGTGACGGACTAGCGGGATTAACAGATACGCAGTATTTT. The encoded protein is CASSDGLAGLTDTQYF.

For the CDR3, the DNA is TGCAGTGCTGTGGGGGCGAACTATGGCTACACCTTC. Amino acids: CSAVGANYGYTF. The rearrangement uses TRBV20-1 and TRBJ1-2; the D gene is possibly TRBD1 (6 bases). With 5 bases removed from V and 2 bases from J, the gap between germline ends came to 9 bases. The CDR3 totals 12 residues. Germline lookup yields CDR1 DFQATT and CDR2 SNEGSKA (reference sequence).

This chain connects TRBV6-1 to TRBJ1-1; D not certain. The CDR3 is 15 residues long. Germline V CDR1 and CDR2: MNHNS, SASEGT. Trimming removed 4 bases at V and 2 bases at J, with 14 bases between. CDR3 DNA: TGTGCCAGCAGTGCCCACCACAGAAGCAACACTGAAGCTTTCTTT. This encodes CASSAHHRSNTEAFF.

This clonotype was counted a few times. CDR3 amino acids: CSVEQAAGTGAVGTQYF. DNA of the CDR3: TGCAGCGTTGAACAGGCCGCCGGGACAGGGGCCGTGGGGACGCAGTATTTT. The chain is built from TRBV29-1 and TRBJ2-3; TRBD1 matches at 10 bases. This CDR3 comprises 17 residues. Germline V CDR1 and CDR2: SQVTM, ANQGSEA. Trimming took 2 bases from V and 9 from J; bases not matched to a gene: 17.

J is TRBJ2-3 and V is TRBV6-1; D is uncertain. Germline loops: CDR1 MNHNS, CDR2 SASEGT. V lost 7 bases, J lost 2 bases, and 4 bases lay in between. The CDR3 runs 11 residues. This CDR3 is CASTTTDTQYF. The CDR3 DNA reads TGTGCCAGCACCACCACAGATACGCAGTATTTT.

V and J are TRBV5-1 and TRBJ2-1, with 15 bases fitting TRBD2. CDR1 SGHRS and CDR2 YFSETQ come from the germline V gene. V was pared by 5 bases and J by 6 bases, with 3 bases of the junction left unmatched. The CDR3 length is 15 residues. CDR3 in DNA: TGCGCCAGCAGTTGGGGACTAGCGGGAGGCAATGAGCAGTTCTTC. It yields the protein CASSWGLAGGNEQFF.

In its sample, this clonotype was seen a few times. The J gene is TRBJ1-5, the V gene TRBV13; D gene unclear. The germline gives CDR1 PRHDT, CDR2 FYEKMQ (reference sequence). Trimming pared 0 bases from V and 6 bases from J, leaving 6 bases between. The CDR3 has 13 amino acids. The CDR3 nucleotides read TGTGCCAGCAGCTTAGGGGGCTCTCAGCCCCAGCATTTT. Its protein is CASSLGGSQPQHF.

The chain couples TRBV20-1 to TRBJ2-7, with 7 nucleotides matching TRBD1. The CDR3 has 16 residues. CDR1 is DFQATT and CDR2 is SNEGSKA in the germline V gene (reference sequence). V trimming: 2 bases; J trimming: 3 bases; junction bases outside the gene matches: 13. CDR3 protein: CSARTRTGKTYYEQYF. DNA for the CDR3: TGCAGTGCTAGAACCCGGACAGGCAAGACCTACTACGAGCAGTACTTC.

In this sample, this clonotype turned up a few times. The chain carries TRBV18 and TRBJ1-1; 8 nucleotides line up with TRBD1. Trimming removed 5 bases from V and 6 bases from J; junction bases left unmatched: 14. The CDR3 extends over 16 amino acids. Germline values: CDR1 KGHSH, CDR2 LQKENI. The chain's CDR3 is CASSSRTTGVRAEAFF. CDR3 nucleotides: TGTGCCAGCTCATCTAGAACGACAGGGGTTCGGGCTGAAGCTTTCTTT.

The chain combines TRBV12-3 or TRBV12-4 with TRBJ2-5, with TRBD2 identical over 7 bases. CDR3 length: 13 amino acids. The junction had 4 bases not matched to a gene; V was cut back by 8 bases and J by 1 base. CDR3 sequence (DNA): TGTGCCAGCCGTACTAGCGCCCAAGAGACCCAGTACTTC. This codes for CASRTSAQETQYF.

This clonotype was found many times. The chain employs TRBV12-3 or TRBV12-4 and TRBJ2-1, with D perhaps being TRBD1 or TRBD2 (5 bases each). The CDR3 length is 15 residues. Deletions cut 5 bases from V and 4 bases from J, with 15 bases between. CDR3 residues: CASSTRDVGYNEQFF. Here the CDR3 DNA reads TGTGCCAGCAGTACCCGGGACGTGGGTTACAATGAGCAGTTCTTC.

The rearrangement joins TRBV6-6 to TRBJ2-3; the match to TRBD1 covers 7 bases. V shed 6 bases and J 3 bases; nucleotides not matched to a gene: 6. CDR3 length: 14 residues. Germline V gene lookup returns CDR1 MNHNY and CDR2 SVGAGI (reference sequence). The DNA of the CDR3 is TGTGCCAGCAGCCCGGACAGGCCGACAGATACGCAGTATTTT. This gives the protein CASSPDRPTDTQYF.